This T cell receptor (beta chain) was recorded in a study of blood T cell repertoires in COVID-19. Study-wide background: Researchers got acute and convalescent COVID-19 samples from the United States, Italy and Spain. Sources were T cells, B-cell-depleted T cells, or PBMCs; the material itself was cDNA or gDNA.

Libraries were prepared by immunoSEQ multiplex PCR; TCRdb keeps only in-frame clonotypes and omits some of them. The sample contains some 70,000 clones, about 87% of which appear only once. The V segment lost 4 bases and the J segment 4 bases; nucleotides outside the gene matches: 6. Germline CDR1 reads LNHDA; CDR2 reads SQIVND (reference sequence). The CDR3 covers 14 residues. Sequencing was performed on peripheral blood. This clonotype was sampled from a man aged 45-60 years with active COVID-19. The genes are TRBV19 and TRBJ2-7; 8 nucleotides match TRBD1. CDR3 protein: CASSTRTGIYEQYF. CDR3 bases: TGTGCCAGTAGTACCAGGACAGGGATATACGAGCAGTACTTC.